The entry below gives a single T cell receptor beta chain sequence along with its context. The sample belongs to a study of neoadjuvant anti-PD-1 for oral cavity cancer. Assay used: immunoSEQ multiplex PCR; TCRdb lists only in-frame clones, some missing. The sample yields more than 10,000 clones, about three fifths seen once. These oral cavity squamous cell carcinomas were HPV-negative and locally advanced. CDR1 SGHRS and CDR2 YFSETQ come from the germline V gene. Trimming left V 0 bases short and J 2 bases short, with 7 bases between. The CDR3 has 14 residues. The sequence was obtained from a person aged 35 to 85 with oral cavity squamous cell carcinoma. The rearrangement links TRBV5-1 to TRBJ2-3; D unresolved. Source: tumor tissue, taken before nivolumab (anti-PD-1) treatment. CDR3 bases: TGCGCCAGCAGCTTGGGACATAACACAGATACGCAGTATTTT. Translation: CASSLGHNTDTQYF.